This TCR beta chain was identified in a study of vaccination effects on CD4 cells after COVID-19 (dated by TCRdb to between 2022 and 2023). In the study overall: Across the study, the median time from the second dose to post-vaccine sampling was 72 days (range 14 to 241). A total of 10 COVID-19 convalescent patients and a handful of SARS-CoV-2-naive healthy vaccine recipients were included in the full study. Cultures from other donors in the study were sequenced with the Oncomine TCR Beta short-read assay on an Illumina iSeq 100. The study compared SARS-CoV-2 spike-specific CD4+ TCR repertoires before and after mRNA vaccination in COVID-19 convalescent patients and infection-naive vaccine recipients.

Overall study outcomes, separate from this receptor: Only a small number of convalescent patients were included, and no early post-infection timepoints were available, which limited the study. In healthy vaccine recipients, vaccine-induced clones were almost all SARS-CoV-2 mono-reactive, with only 1 of 255 cross-reactive with common cold coronaviruses. Marked clonal contraction was observed in both infection-induced and vaccine-induced clones at late post-vaccination timepoints, consistent with waning T cell responses.

Libraries were made using the immunoSEQ multiplex PCR assay. DNA from the CD4+ T cells that had been cultured and isolated underwent TCR beta CDR3 sequencing. Concerning the study's data processing: Non-productive TCR sequences were removed, reads were trimmed to the CDR3 region, and CDR3s of at least 7 amino acids were retained. The MANAFEST web app was used to identify antigen-specific clonotypes by comparing expansion in peptide wells with expansion in reference cultures. To be called positive, a clone needed expansion at FDR<0.05 compared with the reference and with all other wells, an odds ratio greater than 5, and a frequency greater than 0.1% in two replicate wells. A clonotype was called cross-reactive if it was significantly expanded both in SARS-CoV-2 spike wells and in at least one common cold coronavirus spike condition. Using the stringdist R package, CDR3 similarity was measured by Levenshtein distance, and unrooted trees were constructed with ape in R 3.6.1. The table comes from immuneACCESS by way of TCRdb, which keeps in-frame sequences with V and J called. Part of the clones is missing from these tables; in studies checked, under half for an unresolved V gene and the rest for unknown reasons. V, J and clone size derive from that table, while D and trimming were established from the DNA sequence. For this sample there are about 24,000 clones; roughly 80% appear just once. The ten largest clones capture roughly 8% of the sample.

A word on this clone: This clone's antigen is unknown. Per-base qualities were not stored, and no clone one base away is much larger.

To identify antigen-specific CD4+ T cell clonotypes by their expansion, the ViraFEST assay first stimulated PBMC with viral peptide pools and then applied TCR sequencing. After more than 9 days of culture, CD4+ T cells were isolated with the EasySep CD4+ T cell isolation kit. Two doses of either the BNT162b2 or the mRNA-1273 mRNA SARS-CoV-2 vaccine were administered to participants. None of the healthy vaccine recipients had a prior SARS-CoV-2 infection, which was confirmed by nucleocapsid antibody tests that came back negative both before and after vaccination. About 2.1 million PBMC per well were cultured with approximately 10 ug/ml peptides in IMDM containing 5% human AB serum, about 9.7 IU/ml IL-2 and gentamicin. On days 3 and 7, half of the culture medium was replaced with fresh IL-2-containing medium. Unless otherwise noted, each peptide stimulation condition was cultured in triplicate wells. Using Ficoll-Paque Plus gradient centrifugation, PBMC were separated from whole blood and then either used fresh or cryopreserved at -140C. The overlapping peptide pools covered the spike proteins of SARS-CoV-2 as well as those of the common cold coronaviruses HCoV-NL63, HCoV-OC43 and HCoV-229E. The QIAamp micro DNA kit was used to extract genomic DNA from the cultured CD4+ T cells.

V drops 6 bases and J drops 2 bases, leaving 10 bases in between. As encoded in the germline V gene (reference sequence), CDR1 is MNHEY while CDR2 is SMNVEV. From its cysteine to its phenylalanine, the CDR3 spans 13 amino acids. Only CDR3 DNA is held: 39 bases, read in frame from base 1. The chain uses TRBV27 and TRBJ2-5, with no reliable assignment of the D segment. The material was CD4+ T cells from PBMCs cultured with SARS-CoV-2 spike peptides, obtained after COVID-19 vaccination. Explained via the paper, the cell subset or site label denotes: SARS-CoV-2 spike overlapping peptide pool stimulation. This TCR derives from a human donor who received a COVID-19 vaccine. The CDR3 protein sequence reads: CASRPYEQETQYF. The DNA sequence reads TGTGCCAGCAGACCCTACGAACAAGAGACCCAGTACTTC.